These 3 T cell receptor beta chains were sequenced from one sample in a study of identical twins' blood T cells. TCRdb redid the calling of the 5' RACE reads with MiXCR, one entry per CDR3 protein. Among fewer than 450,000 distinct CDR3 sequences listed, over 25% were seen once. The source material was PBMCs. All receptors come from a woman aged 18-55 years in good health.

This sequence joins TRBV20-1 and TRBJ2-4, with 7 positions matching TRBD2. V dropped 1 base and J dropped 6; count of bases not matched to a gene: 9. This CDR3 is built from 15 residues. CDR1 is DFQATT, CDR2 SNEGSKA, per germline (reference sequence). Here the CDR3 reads CSARVRRRERNIQYF. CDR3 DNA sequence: TGCAGTGCTAGAGTTAGGCGGCGGGAGAGAAACATTCAGTACTTC.

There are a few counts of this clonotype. CDR3 loop: CASSSTGCLAKNIQYF. As DNA, the CDR3 is TGTGCCAGCAGCTCTACAGGATGTCTAGCCAAAAACATTCAGTACTTC. V is TRBV5-5 and J is TRBJ2-4, with D perhaps matching TRBD1 (5 bases). The V gene's germline CDR1 is SGHKS and CDR2 YYEKEE (reference sequence). Trimming removed 3 bases at V and 0 bases at J, with 13 bases between. The CDR3 spans 16 residues.

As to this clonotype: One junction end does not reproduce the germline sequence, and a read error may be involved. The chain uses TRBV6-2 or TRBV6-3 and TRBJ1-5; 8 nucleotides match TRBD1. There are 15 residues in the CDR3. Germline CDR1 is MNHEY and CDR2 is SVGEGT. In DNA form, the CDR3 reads TGTGCCAGCACCCTTTTCGGACAGGGTAATCAGCCTCAGCATTTT. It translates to CASTLFGQGNQPQHF.